This T cell receptor beta chain was recorded in a study of tumor-infiltrating lymphocytes in primary liver carcinoma. Starting from 500 ng of total RNA, TCR beta cDNA was produced with a primer in the constant region. Libraries for TCR beta were built through three nested multiplex PCR rounds, which together made up a slightly modified ARM-PCR procedure. TRBV1-TRBV30 forward and Cbeta reverse primers drove the first two roughly 10-cycle rounds. One entry per CDR3 protein, called by TCRdb with MiXCR from the multiplex PCR reads. The repertoire includes about 330,000 distinct CDR3 sequences, about 65% of them detected once, and under 8.5% sits in the top ten. Germline V gives CDR1 SGHDT, CDR2 YYEEEE. V shed 4 bases and J 0 bases; nucleotides not matched to a gene: 12. This CDR3 has 18 amino acids. Both blood RNA, taken from unsorted whole blood, and germline DNA were extracted.

The V call is TRBV5-6, the J call TRBJ2-3; 9 bases map to TRBD2. Sequencing used peripheral blood. This TCR was recovered from a man aged 40-50 years with primary liver carcinoma and hepatitis B virus infection. CDR3 DNA: TGTGCCAGCAGCCGTCTTGGGGCGGGAGGGCCGAGCACAGATACGCAGTATTTT. It codes for CASSRLGAGGPSTDTQYF.